The rows below give T cell receptor beta chains drawn from one sample of a study of Ad26.COV2.S vaccination and SARS-CoV-2 variants. Only in-frame clones appear in the TCRdb table, and some are missing; sequencing was by immunoSEQ multiplex PCR. The sample holds approximately 500,000 clones, 87% seen once. The material was peripheral blood, obtained in a trial of Ad26.COV2.S vaccine versus placebo. All receptors come from a person aged 18-60 years who received the Ad26.COV2.S COVID-19 vaccine or a placebo. Both conserved end residues are part of each CDR3. A D gene is named only where the DNA matches it firmly. Expanded clones are given a class, and other clones once, few, many or no size at all.

CDR3aa	CDR3nt	abundance	j_gene	d_gene	v_gene
CATTVDSTDTQYF	TGTGCCACCACTGTGGACAGCACAGATACGCAGTATTTT	.	TRBJ2-3	.	TRBV10-3
CAISEGNEQFF	TGTGCCATCAGTGAGGGGAATGAGCAGTTCTTC	.	TRBJ2-1	.	TRBV10-3
CASALDSNIQYF	TGCGCCAGCGCCTTAGATTCGAACATTCAGTACTTC	.	TRBJ2-4	.	TRBV5-1
CAISEAGFSGNTIYF	TGTGCCATCAGTGAAGCAGGATTCTCTGGAAACACCATATATTTT	once	TRBJ1-3	.	TRBV10-3
CASSQEGGGSYNSPLHF	TGCGCCAGCAGCCAAGAAGGGGGTGGCTCCTATAATTCACCCCTCCACTTT	.	TRBJ1-6	.	TRBV4-1
CASSDTWHEKLFF	TGTGCCAGCAGTGATACATGGCATGAAAAACTGTTTTTT	.	TRBJ1-4	.	TRBV6-1
CASSLRQGGGANGYTF	TGTGCCAGCAGCTTAAGACAGGGGGGTGGGGCGAATGGCTACACCTTC	.	TRBJ1-2	TRBD1	TRBV28
CASSPLDVNEQFF	TGTGCCAGCTCACCGTTAGATGTCAATGAGCAGTTCTTC	.	TRBJ2-1	.	TRBV18
CASSTPRFGATNYGYTF	TGTGCCAGCAGCACACCCCGATTCGGGGCTACCAACTATGGCTACACCTTC	.	TRBJ1-2	.	TRBV11-2
CAISVLPVTGGQVAKNIQYF	TGTGCCATCAGTGTACTACCGGTGACAGGGGGCCAAGTAGCCAAAAACATTCAGTACTTC	.	TRBJ2-4	TRBD1	TRBV10-3
CASSVRTSGNSGDTQYF	TGCGCCAGCAGCGTACGGACTAGCGGGAATAGTGGGGATACGCAGTATTTT	once	TRBJ2-3	TRBD2	TRBV5-1
CASSQIGSPLHF	TGTGCCAGCAGTCAGATTGGGTCACCCCTCCACTTT	.	TRBJ1-6	.	TRBV6-6
CASSLSSGNTIYF	TGTGCCAGCAGCTTGAGCTCTGGAAACACCATATATTTT	.	TRBJ1-3	.	TRBV7-9
CASSLVRNSPLHF	TGTGCCAGCAGTTTAGTTCGGAATTCACCCCTCCACTTT	once	TRBJ1-6	.	TRBV12-3/TRBV12-4
CASRAGTASNEAFF	TGTGCCAGCAGGGCCGGGACGGCGAGCAATGAAGCTTTCTTT	.	TRBJ1-1	.	TRBV28
CASSEGGRGELFF	TGTGCCAGCAGTGAAGGAGGGCGCGGGGAGCTGTTTTTT	.	TRBJ2-2	.	TRBV2
CASSVEGLVADTQYF	TGTGCCAGCAGCGTAGAGGGACTAGTAGCAGATACGCAGTATTTT	.	TRBJ2-3	TRBD2	TRBV9
CASSHNLADNEQFF	TGCGCCAGCAGCCATAACCTAGCGGACAATGAGCAGTTCTTC	.	TRBJ2-1	TRBD2	TRBV4-3
CASSLIDSTYEQYF	TGTGCCAGCAGTTTAATTGACAGTACCTACGAGCAGTACTTC	.	TRBJ2-7	.	TRBV27
CASSPGGERTEAFF	TGTGCCAGCTCACCCGGAGGGGAACGGACTGAAGCTTTCTTT	.	TRBJ1-1	.	TRBV18
CASSFLDGTATNEKLFF	TGTGCCAGCAGTTTTCTTGACGGGACCGCAACTAATGAAAAACTGTTTTTT	.	TRBJ1-4	.	TRBV27
CASTGLSSYNEQFF	TGTGCCAGCACCGGACTGAGCTCCTACAATGAGCAGTTCTTC	.	TRBJ2-1	.	TRBV19
CASSQDGYQPQHF	TGTGCCAGCAGCCAAGACGGGTACCAGCCCCAGCATTTT	.	TRBJ1-5	.	TRBV3-1/TRBV3-2
CASSTTPPGQGDEQYF	TGTGCCAGCAGCACAACTCCGCCGGGACAGGGGGACGAGCAGTACTTC	.	TRBJ2-7	.	TRBV21-1
CASSQALAGLAGNEQYF	TGTGCCAGCAGCCAAGCACTAGCGGGACTAGCGGGGAACGAGCAGTACTTC	.	TRBJ2-7	TRBD2	TRBV4-2
CSTGTVNTEAFF	TGCAGCACAGGGACGGTGAACACTGAAGCTTTCTTT	once	TRBJ1-1	.	TRBV29-1
CSVERRLHYEQYF	TGCAGCGTTGAGCGGCGACTTCACTACGAGCAGTACTTC	.	TRBJ2-7	.	TRBV29-1
CSVVQINTEAFF	TGCAGCGTTGTTCAGATAAACACTGAAGCTTTCTTT	.	TRBJ1-1	.	TRBV29-1
CASSLGYSNQPQHF	TGTGCCAGCAGCTTAGGGTATAGCAATCAGCCCCAGCATTTT	.	TRBJ1-5	.	TRBV11-2
CASSSYPGQTAYYEQYF	TGTGCCAGCAGCTCCTACCCGGGACAGACAGCTTACTACGAGCAGTACTTC	few	TRBJ2-7	TRBD1	TRBV7-8
CASSIPSRGADTQYF	TGTGCCAGTAGTATCCCTAGCCGAGGAGCAGATACGCAGTATTTT	.	TRBJ2-3	.	TRBV19
CASRNLAVKGSPLHF	TGTGCCAGCAGAAACCTGGCGGTCAAAGGTTCACCCCTCCACTTT	.	TRBJ1-6	.	TRBV6-5
CAWSVWQAYTGELFF	TGTGCCTGGAGTGTATGGCAGGCGTACACCGGGGAGCTGTTTTTT	.	TRBJ2-2	.	TRBV30
CASSRGPNYEQYF	TGTGCCAGCAGCCGGGGACCCAACTACGAGCAGTACTTC	few	TRBJ2-7	.	TRBV6-2/TRBV6-3
CASSLEGGTGELFF	TGTGCCAGCAGCTTAGAGGGGGGTACCGGGGAGCTGTTTTTT	.	TRBJ2-2	.	TRBV7-2
CASTGEGYTF	TGTGCCAGCACGGGGGAGGGCTACACCTTC	.	TRBJ1-2	.	TRBV28
CASSRGTYYEQYF	TGTGCCAGCAGCCGCGGGACGTACTACGAGCAGTACTTC	few	TRBJ2-7	.	TRBV3-1/TRBV3-2
CASRQGADDYGYTF	TGCGCCAGCAGGCAGGGGGCGGACGACTATGGCTACACCTTC	.	TRBJ1-2	TRBD1	TRBV23-1
CASSVPRAGVGTDTQYF	TGTGCCAGCAGCGTACCCCGAGCGGGAGTAGGCACAGATACGCAGTATTTT	.	TRBJ2-3	TRBD2	TRBV9
CASNDAGSRNTEAFF	TGTGCCAGCAACGACGCCGGGAGCCGGAACACTGAAGCTTTCTTT	.	TRBJ1-1	.	TRBV6-5
CASTLGNTEAFF	TGTGCCAGCACGCTAGGTAACACTGAAGCTTTCTTT	.	TRBJ1-1	.	TRBV28
CATSDPSSGANVLTF	TGTGCCACCAGTGATCCTAGCTCTGGGGCCAACGTCCTGACTTTC	.	TRBJ2-6	.	TRBV24-1
CASSRTGDYGYTF	TGTGCCAGCTCGAGGACAGGGGACTATGGCTACACCTTC	.	TRBJ1-2	TRBD1	TRBV18
CASSLGGIGYNEQFF	TGTGCCAGCAGCTTAGGGGGGATTGGTTACAATGAGCAGTTCTTC	.	TRBJ2-1	.	TRBV7-3
CASSLGGGGWTGELFF	TGCGCCAGCAGCTTGGGAGGAGGGGGCTGGACCGGGGAGCTGTTTTTT	.	TRBJ2-2	.	TRBV5-1
CAISTGQNTEAFF	TGTGCCATCAGTACGGGACAGAACACTGAAGCTTTCTTT	.	TRBJ1-1	.	TRBV10-3
CASSLDSETQYF	TGTGCCAGCAGCCTAGATTCAGAGACCCAGTACTTC	.	TRBJ2-5	.	TRBV7-9
CASSLAAGNTIYF	TGTGCCAGCAGTTTAGCTGCGGGAAACACCATATATTTT	few	TRBJ1-3	.	TRBV12-3/TRBV12-4
CASIVGWVYNEQFF	TGTGCCAGCATTGTCGGGTGGGTTTACAATGAGCAGTTCTTC	.	TRBJ2-1	.	TRBV28
CASSLSGPGRTDTQYF	TGTGCCAGCAGCTTATCCGGTCCGGGGCGCACAGATACGCAGTATTTT	.	TRBJ2-3	.	TRBV5-8
CASSTGTGGRRGYGYTF	TGTGCCAGCAGCACCGGGACAGGGGGCCGCCGGGGTTACGGCTACACCTTC	.	TRBJ1-2	TRBD1	TRBV5-6
CATTTASGEQFF	TGTGCCACAACAACAGCCAGTGGTGAGCAGTTCTTC	.	TRBJ2-1	.	TRBV10-3
CASRGTSGSPTGEQYF	TGTGCCAGTAGGGGGACTAGCGGATCCCCTACGGGAGAGCAGTACTTC	.	TRBJ2-7	TRBD2	TRBV19
CSVDLDRGLGNIQYF	TGCAGCGTCGACCTAGACAGGGGTTTAGGAAACATTCAGTACTTC	once	TRBJ2-4	TRBD1	TRBV29-1
CASSPGTGGSPLHF	TGTGCCAGCAGCCCCGGGACAGGGGGATCACCCCTCCACTTT	.	TRBJ1-6	TRBD1	TRBV27
CASSGGPGQGHVVHF	TGTGCCAGCAGTGGGGGGCCGGGACAGGGCCATGTAGTCCACTTT	.	TRBJ1-6	TRBD1	TRBV28
CASSLHTNNEQFF	TGTGCCAGCAGCTTACATACTAACAATGAGCAGTTCTTC	.	TRBJ2-1	.	TRBV5-8
CASSSRRVAEKGEQYF	TGTGCCAGCAGCTCCCGGCGGGTAGCGGAGAAGGGGGAGCAGTACTTC	.	TRBJ2-7	.	TRBV5-4
CASSLDRVDEKLFF	TGCGCCAGCAGCTTGGACAGGGTTGATGAAAAACTGTTTTTT	.	TRBJ1-4	.	TRBV5-1
CASSSSGTGAQKLFF	TGTGCCAGCAGTTCTAGCGGGACAGGCGCCCAAAAACTGTTTTTT	.	TRBJ1-4	TRBD1	TRBV28